This TCR beta chain was identified during a study of OX40 agonist ivuxolimab in advanced cancers. For the study at large: Of the patients, three showed partial responses, one with hepatocellular carcinoma and two with cutaneous melanoma.

Note on this clone: Its antigen is unidentified.

Regarding the study as a whole: Clonal expansion was among the lowest in partial responders at 0.1-3.0 mg/kg, especially CD8+. CD8+ T cells (on average) carried more expanded clones than CD4+ T cells. Certain nonresponding patients likewise had low normalized T-cell clonal expansion.

Profiling relied on immunoSEQ multiplex PCR, and the TCRdb table lists in-frame clones only, not all of them. The sample has some 30,000 clones; 92% are singletons. This CDR3 contains 13 residues. Trimming pared 4 bases from V and 0 bases from J, leaving 6 bases between. The germline V gene has CDR1 MRHNA and CDR2 SNTAGT. The gene calls are TRBV6-4 and TRBJ1-2; no definite D call. Specimen: CD4+ or CD8+ T cells sorted from blood, collected in a trial of the OX40 agonist ivuxolimab. This clonotype was obtained from an adult with an advanced solid tumor such as melanoma, head and neck, liver or kidney cancer. As DNA, the CDR3 is TGTGCCAGCAGTGGACAAACTAACTATGGCTACACCTTC. This gives the protein CASSGQTNYGYTF.